This TCR beta chain is drawn from a study of T cells in Graves' hyperthyroidism and ophthalmopathy. Trimming removed 6 bases at V and 6 bases at J, with 13 bases between. Per the germline V gene, CDR1 is SGHTA and CDR2 is FQGNSA. The CDR3 runs to 13 residues. There are many counts of this clonotype. Authors of the study amplified TCR beta CDR3 regions from RNA transcripts. HTBI primers were used for first-round RT-PCR of the TCR CDR3. TCRdb reanalysed the multiplex PCR reads using MiXCR and keeps one entry per CDR3 protein. The sample lists hundreds of thousands of distinct CDR3 sequences, around 16% occurring once.

This chain uses TRBV7-2 with TRBJ2-3; no definite D call. This sequence originates from a woman aged 18-29 years with Graves' hyperthyroidism that later progressed to Graves' ophthalmopathy. Sequenced: blood. The CDR3 spells CASSPLIGDTQYF. In DNA form, the CDR3 reads TGTGCCAGCAGTCCACTCATCGGGGATACGCAGTATTTT.